Listed below are T cell receptor beta chains from one sample, sequenced in a study of blood T cell repertoires in COVID-19. Profiled with immunoSEQ multiplex PCR; TCRdb holds only in-frame clones, not every one. Of hundreds of thousands of clones listed, over 75% were seen once; the top ten hold around 1%. The sample taken for sequencing was PBMCs or T cells enriched from blood (not recorded which). All receptors derive from a man aged 18 to 35 who had recovered from COVID-19. Each CDR3 is given with its conserved first and last residue. The order of the fields is clone size, J gene, V gene, CDR3 protein. Some rows have no size entry. The others give once, few or many, or a class for an expanded clone.

size: once; J: TRBJ1-2; V: TRBV6-5; CDR3: CASINGGPYGYTF
size: once; J: TRBJ2-1; V: TRBV10-2; CDR3: CATARRDEQFF
size: .; J: TRBJ2-3; V: TRBV21-1; CDR3: CASTPRWRPGGTDTQYF
size: .; J: TRBJ1-4; V: TRBV5-4; CDR3: CASSLDGTGGNEKLFF
size: .; J: TRBJ1-6; V: TRBV5-1; CDR3: CASSLEPDRRNSPLHF
size: .; J: TRBJ2-7; V: TRBV28; CDR3: CASISSGSYEQYF
size: .; J: TRBJ1-6; V: TRBV2; CDR3: CASSGQVNSPLHF
size: .; J: TRBJ2-5; V: TRBV19; CDR3: CASSGTGGQETQYF
size: .; J: TRBJ1-3; V: TRBV4-1; CDR3: CASSQGPDTVSGNTIYF
size: .; J: TRBJ1-2; V: TRBV28; CDR3: CASSSSGIDGYTF
size: .; J: TRBJ1-1; V: TRBV20-1; CDR3: CSASTETPNTEAFF
size: .; J: TRBJ2-7; V: TRBV6-5; CDR3: CASSYSPGQGAKQYF
size: .; J: TRBJ2-5; V: TRBV7-6; CDR3: CASSLSSGGKETQYF
size: .; J: TRBJ2-1; V: TRBV28; CDR3: CASSPTGLLLNEQFF
size: once; J: TRBJ2-7; V: TRBV5-1; CDR3: CASRYNSGLYEQYF
size: .; J: TRBJ1-6; V: TRBV6-5; CDR3: CASIISGAPLHF
size: once; J: TRBJ1-5; V: TRBV12-3/TRBV12-4; CDR3: CASKGVGDQPQHF
size: few; J: TRBJ1-5; V: TRBV28; CDR3: CASSGGQTSNQPQHF
size: .; J: TRBJ2-7; V: TRBV5-3; CDR3: CARSLDAGSYEQYF
size: .; J: TRBJ1-5; V: TRBV24-1; CDR3: CATSEGDGSNQPQHF
size: .; J: TRBJ2-1; V: TRBV7-3; CDR3: CASSLLGLDNGNEQFF
size: .; J: TRBJ1-4; V: TRBV5-4; CDR3: CASSLDTGMNEKLFF
size: .; J: TRBJ2-3; V: TRBV18; CDR3: CASSSTGGGSTDTQYF
size: once; J: TRBJ1-2; V: TRBV5-1; CDR3: CASSSRDSYGYTF
size: .; J: TRBJ1-2; V: TRBV6-4; CDR3: CASSDSRRGEGYTF
size: few; J: TRBJ2-2; V: TRBV4-2; CDR3: CASSQDSRLAGVGTGELFF
size: .; J: TRBJ1-5; V: TRBV15; CDR3: CATSRDAVSHQPQHF
size: .; J: TRBJ2-7; V: TRBV3-1/TRBV3-2; CDR3: CASSQGPPSGEQYF
size: .; J: TRBJ2-1; V: TRBV11-2; CDR3: CASSLGGKYEQFF
size: .; J: TRBJ2-7; V: TRBV2; CDR3: CASQPGQGYEQYF
size: few; J: TRBJ1-4; V: TRBV11-2; CDR3: CASSPIGTGKNEKLFF
size: .; J: TRBJ1-1; V: TRBV11-2; CDR3: CASSPLTEAFF
size: .; J: TRBJ1-3; V: TRBV27; CDR3: CASSLNRRSGNTIYF
size: .; J: TRBJ2-2; V: TRBV11-2; CDR3: CASSPRPGGNTGELFF
size: .; J: TRBJ2-2; V: TRBV5-3; CDR3: CARSLTSGVGTGELFF
size: .; J: TRBJ2-3; V: TRBV27; CDR3: CASSLAGSGRGDTQYF
size: .; J: TRBJ1-1; V: TRBV10-3; CDR3: CAIIFALPGARTEAFF
size: .; J: TRBJ2-5; V: TRBV11-2; CDR3: CASSLFNFGETQYF
size: .; J: TRBJ2-1; V: TRBV5-1; CDR3: CASGPGHSGNEQFF
size: .; J: TRBJ1-5; V: TRBV4-1; CDR3: CASSPGYRSNQPQHF
size: once; J: TRBJ2-1; V: TRBV3-1/TRBV3-2; CDR3: CASSRGTSGRLNEQFF
size: .; J: TRBJ1-2; V: TRBV12-3/TRBV12-4; CDR3: CASSLGRDFGYTF
size: .; J: TRBJ2-4; V: TRBV27; CDR3: CASSRLAVTKNIQYF
size: .; J: TRBJ2-1; V: TRBV7-6; CDR3: CASSEVAGGLNEQFF
size: .; J: TRBJ1-2; V: TRBV13; CDR3: CASSHLKQGGGYGYTF
size: .; J: TRBJ2-3; V: TRBV29-1; CDR3: CSVDGGAADTQYF